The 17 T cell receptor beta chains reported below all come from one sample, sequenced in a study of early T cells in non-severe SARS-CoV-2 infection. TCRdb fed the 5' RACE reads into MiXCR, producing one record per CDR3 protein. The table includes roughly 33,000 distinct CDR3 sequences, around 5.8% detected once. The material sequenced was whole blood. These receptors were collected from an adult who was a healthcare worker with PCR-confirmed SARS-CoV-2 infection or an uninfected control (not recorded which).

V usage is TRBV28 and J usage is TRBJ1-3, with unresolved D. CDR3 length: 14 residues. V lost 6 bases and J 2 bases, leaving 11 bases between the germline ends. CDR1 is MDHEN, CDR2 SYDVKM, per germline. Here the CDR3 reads CASRETRAGNTIYF. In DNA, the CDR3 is TGTGCCAGCAGAGAAACTAGAGCTGGAAACACCATATATTTT.

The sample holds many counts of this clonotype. The chain's CDR3 is CASSASSGSSETQYF. The CDR3 DNA sequence: TGCGCCAGCAGTGCGTCTAGCGGGAGCAGCGAGACCCAGTACTTC. V and J are TRBV10-1 and TRBJ2-5; 10 nucleotides agree with TRBD2. From germline, CDR1 is WNHNN and CDR2 SYGVQD (reference sequence). This CDR3 has 15 residues. Trimming took 4 bases from V and 5 from J; bases not matched to a gene: 7.

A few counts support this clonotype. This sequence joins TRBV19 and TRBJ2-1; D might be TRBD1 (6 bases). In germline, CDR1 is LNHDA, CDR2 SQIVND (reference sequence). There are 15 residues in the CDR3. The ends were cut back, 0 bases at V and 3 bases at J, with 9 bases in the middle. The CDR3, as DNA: TGTGCCAGTAGTATAGATGGGGGCTACTACAATGAGCAGTTCTTC. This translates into CASSIDGGYYNEQFF. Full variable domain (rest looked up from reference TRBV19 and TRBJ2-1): DGGITQSPKYLFRKEGQNVTLSCEQNLNHDAMYWYRQDPGQGLRLIYYSQIVNDFQKGDIAEGYSVSREKKESFPLTVTSAQKNPTAFYLCASSIDGGYYNEQFFGPGTRLTVL.

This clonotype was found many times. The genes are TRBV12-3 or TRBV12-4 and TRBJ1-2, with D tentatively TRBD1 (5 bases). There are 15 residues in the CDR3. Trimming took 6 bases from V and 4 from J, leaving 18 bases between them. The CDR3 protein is CASRDSGHAFYGYTF. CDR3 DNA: TGTGCCAGCAGAGACTCCGGACACGCTTTCTATGGCTACACCTTC.

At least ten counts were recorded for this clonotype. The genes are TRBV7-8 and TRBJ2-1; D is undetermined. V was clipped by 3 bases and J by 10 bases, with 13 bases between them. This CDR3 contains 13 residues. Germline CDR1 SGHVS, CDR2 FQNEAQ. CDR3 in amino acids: CASSFDTEHEQFF. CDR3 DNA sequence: TGTGCCAGCAGCTTCGATACAGAGCACGAGCAGTTCTTC.

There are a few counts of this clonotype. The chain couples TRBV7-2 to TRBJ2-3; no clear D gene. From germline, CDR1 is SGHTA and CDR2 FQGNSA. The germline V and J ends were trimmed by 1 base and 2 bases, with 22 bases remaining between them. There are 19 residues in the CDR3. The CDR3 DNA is TGTGCCAGCAGCTTAGGTTGGGTTGACCCGACTTCCTCCACAGATACGCAGTATTTT. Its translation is CASSLGWVDPTSSTDTQYF.

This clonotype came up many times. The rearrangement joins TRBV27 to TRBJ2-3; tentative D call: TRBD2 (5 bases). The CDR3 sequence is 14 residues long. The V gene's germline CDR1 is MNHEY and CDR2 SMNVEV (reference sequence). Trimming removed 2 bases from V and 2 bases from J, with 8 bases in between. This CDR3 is CASSLEGFTDTQYF. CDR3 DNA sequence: TGTGCCAGCAGTTTAGAGGGATTCACAGATACGCAGTATTTT.

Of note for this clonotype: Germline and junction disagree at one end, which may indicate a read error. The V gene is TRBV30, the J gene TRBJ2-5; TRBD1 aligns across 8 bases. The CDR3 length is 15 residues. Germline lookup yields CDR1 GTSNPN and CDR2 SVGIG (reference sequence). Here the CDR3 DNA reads TGTGTCTGGAGTCGCAACAGGGGGGTCCAAGAGACCCAGTACTTC. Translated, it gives CVWSRNRGVQETQYF.

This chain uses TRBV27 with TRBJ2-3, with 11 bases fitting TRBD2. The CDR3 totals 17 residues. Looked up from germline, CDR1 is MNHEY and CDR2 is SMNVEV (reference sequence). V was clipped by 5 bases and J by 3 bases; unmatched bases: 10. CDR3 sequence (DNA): TGTGCCAGCAGTCGATTTCTAGCGGGAGGTGCGACAGATACGCAGTATTTT. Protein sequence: CASSRFLAGGATDTQYF.

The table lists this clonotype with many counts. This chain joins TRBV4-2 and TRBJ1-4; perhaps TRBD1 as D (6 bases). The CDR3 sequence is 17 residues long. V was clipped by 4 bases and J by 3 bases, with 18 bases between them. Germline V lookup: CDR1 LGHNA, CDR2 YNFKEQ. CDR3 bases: TGTGCCAGCAGCCCGTCCCATCAGGGGTGGGCTAATGAAAAACTGTTTTTT. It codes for CASSPSHQGWANEKLFF.

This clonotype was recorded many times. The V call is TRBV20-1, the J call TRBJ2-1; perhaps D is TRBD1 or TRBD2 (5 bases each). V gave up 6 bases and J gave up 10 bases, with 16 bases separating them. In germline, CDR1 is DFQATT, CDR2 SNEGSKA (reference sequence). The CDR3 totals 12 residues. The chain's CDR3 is CSAKGRDGEQFF. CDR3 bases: TGCAGTGCCAAGGGGAGAGACGGCGAGCAGTTCTTC.

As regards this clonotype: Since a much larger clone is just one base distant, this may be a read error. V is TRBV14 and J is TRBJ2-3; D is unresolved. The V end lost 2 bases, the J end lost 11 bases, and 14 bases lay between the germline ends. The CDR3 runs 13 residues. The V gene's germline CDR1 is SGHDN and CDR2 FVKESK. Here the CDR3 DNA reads TGTGCCAGCAGCCAACAACCCGAGACTCTGCAGTATTTT. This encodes CASSQQPETLQYF.

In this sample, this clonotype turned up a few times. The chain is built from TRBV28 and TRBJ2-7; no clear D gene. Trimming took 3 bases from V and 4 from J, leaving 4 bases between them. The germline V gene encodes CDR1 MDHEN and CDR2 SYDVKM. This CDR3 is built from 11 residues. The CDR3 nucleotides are TGTGCCAGCAGTTTTCGGTACGAGCAGTACTTC. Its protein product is CASSFRYEQYF.

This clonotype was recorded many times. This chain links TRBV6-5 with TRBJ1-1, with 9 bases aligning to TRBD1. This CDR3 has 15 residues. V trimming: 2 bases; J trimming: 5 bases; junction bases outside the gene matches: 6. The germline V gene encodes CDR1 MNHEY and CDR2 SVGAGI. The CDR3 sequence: CASSYTQGARTEAFF. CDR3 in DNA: TGTGCCAGCAGTTACACACAGGGGGCCCGGACTGAAGCTTTCTTT.

CDR3 DNA sequence: TGTGCCAGCAGCAGCCCCGGGACAGGGAAAGTTCTATCGGTCTACAATGAGCAGTTCTTC. Residues: CASSSPGTGKVLSVYNEQFF. The rearrangement joins TRBV11-2 to TRBJ2-1, with 9 nucleotides matching TRBD1. Looked up from germline, CDR1 is SGHAT and CDR2 is FQNNGV. Trimming cost V 5 bases and J 3 bases; bases outside gene matches: 20. This CDR3 spans 20 amino acids.

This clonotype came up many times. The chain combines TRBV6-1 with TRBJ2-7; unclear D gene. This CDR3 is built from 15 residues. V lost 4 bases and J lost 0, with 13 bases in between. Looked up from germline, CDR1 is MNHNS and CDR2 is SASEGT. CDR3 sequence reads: CASSVLAILSYEQYV. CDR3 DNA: TGTGCCAGCAGTGTTTTAGCCATCCTCTCCTACGAGCAGTACGTC.

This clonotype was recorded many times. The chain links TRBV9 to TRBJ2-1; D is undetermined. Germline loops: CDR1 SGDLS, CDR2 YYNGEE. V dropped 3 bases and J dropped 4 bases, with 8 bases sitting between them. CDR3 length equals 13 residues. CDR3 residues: CASSAVLYNEQFF. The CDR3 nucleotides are TGTGCCAGCAGCGCCGTCCTGTACAATGAGCAGTTCTTC.